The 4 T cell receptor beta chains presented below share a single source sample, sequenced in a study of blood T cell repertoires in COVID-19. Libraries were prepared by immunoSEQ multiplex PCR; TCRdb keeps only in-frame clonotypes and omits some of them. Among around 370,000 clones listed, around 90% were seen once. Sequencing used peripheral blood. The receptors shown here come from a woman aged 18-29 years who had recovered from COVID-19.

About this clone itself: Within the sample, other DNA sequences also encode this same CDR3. The CDR3 reads CASSLGQGYNEQFF. Here the CDR3 DNA reads TGTGCCAGCAGCTTAGGGCAGGGCTACAATGAGCAGTTCTTC. The chain couples TRBV7-2 to TRBJ2-1, with a possible D match to TRBD1 (5 bases). CDR1 and CDR2 from the germline V gene are SGHTA and FQGNSA. The V end was cut by 1 base, the J end by 3 bases, with 7 bases between. The length of the CDR3 is 14 residues.

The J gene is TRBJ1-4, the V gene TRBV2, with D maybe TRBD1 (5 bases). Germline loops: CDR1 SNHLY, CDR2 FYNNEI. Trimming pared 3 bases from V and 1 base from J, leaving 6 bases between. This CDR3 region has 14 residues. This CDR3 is CASSEGLTNEKLFF. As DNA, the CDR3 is TGTGCCAGCAGTGAGGGGCTAACTAATGAAAAACTGTTTTTT.

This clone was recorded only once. The CDR3: CAWSVWQGYTF. CDR3 bases: TGTGCCTGGAGTGTATGGCAGGGCTACACCTTC. The chain joins TRBV30 to TRBJ1-2; D call uncertain. The V gene lost 0 bases and the J gene lost 8 bases, with 7 bases spanning the gap. The CDR3 loop spans 11 amino acids. CDR1 and CDR2 from the germline V gene are GTSNPN and SVGIG (reference sequence).

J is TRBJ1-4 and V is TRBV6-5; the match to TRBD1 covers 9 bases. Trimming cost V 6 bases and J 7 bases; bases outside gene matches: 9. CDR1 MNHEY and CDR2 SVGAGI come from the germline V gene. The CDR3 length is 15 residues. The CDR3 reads CASSPGQGQSEKLFF. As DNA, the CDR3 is TGTGCCAGCAGCCCGGGACAGGGCCAAAGTGAAAAACTGTTTTTT.